The rows below give T cell receptor beta chains drawn from one sample of a study of T cell responses to AZD1222 COVID-19 vaccine. Using immunoSEQ multiplex PCR, the repertoire was profiled, and TCRdb retains in-frame clones only, with some absent. The sample lists 110,000 to 150,000 clones; roughly 92% were seen once. The sample here was peripheral blood, taken on day 0 of AZD1222 vaccination. Receptors were obtained from an adult in good health. Each CDR3 is given with its conserved first and last residue. Fields, in order: clone size, V gene, D gene, J gene, CDR3 DNA, CDR3 protein. A D gene is named only where the DNA matches it firmly. Clone size is stated in some rows and not others, as once, few, many or a class when expanded.

abundance: medium-sized; v_gene: TRBV5-4; d_gene: .; j_gene: TRBJ2-3; CDR3nt: TGTGCCAGCAGCCGGCGGGTCCCCGGGGATACGCAGTATTTT; CDR3aa: CASSRRVPGDTQYF
abundance: .; v_gene: TRBV5-1; d_gene: .; j_gene: TRBJ2-7; CDR3nt: TGCGCCAGCAGCTTGGATGTCAGGGCAGGGGGGTCCCTCGAGCAGTACTTC; CDR3aa: CASSLDVRAGGSLEQYF
abundance: .; v_gene: TRBV3-1/TRBV3-2; d_gene: .; j_gene: TRBJ1-1; CDR3nt: TGTGCCAGCAGCCAAGAAGGGCGGGACCTTGAAGCTTTCTTT; CDR3aa: CASSQEGRDLEAFF
abundance: .; v_gene: TRBV6-5; d_gene: .; j_gene: TRBJ1-6; CDR3nt: TGTGCCAGCAGTTACGGCGCCAGGGGTAATTCACCCCTCCACTTT; CDR3aa: CASSYGARGNSPLHF
abundance: once; v_gene: TRBV2; d_gene: TRBD1; j_gene: TRBJ1-5; CDR3nt: TGTGCCAGCAGGGACGACAGGGGATTTTCGTCCCAGCATTTT; CDR3aa: CASRDDRGFSSQHF
abundance: .; v_gene: TRBV19; d_gene: .; j_gene: TRBJ1-1; CDR3nt: TGTGCCAGTAGAACAGGGAGGTACACTGAAGCTTTCTTT; CDR3aa: CASRTGRYTEAFF
abundance: .; v_gene: TRBV11-2; d_gene: .; j_gene: TRBJ2-2; CDR3nt: TGTGCCAGCAGCTCGGGGAGTACCGGGGAGCTGTTTTTT; CDR3aa: CASSSGSTGELFF
abundance: .; v_gene: TRBV3-1/TRBV3-2; d_gene: .; j_gene: TRBJ1-1; CDR3nt: TGTGCCAGCAGCCCCGGACGGGGGAACACTGAAGCTTTCTTT; CDR3aa: CASSPGRGNTEAFF
abundance: .; v_gene: TRBV25-1; d_gene: TRBD1; j_gene: TRBJ2-3; CDR3nt: TGTGCCAGCAGTGGAGGGACAGGGAGCACAGATACGCAGTATTTT; CDR3aa: CASSGGTGSTDTQYF
abundance: .; v_gene: TRBV7-9; d_gene: .; j_gene: TRBJ1-1; CDR3nt: TGTGCCAGCAGCTTCGGGGAATCGGGGGCTTTCTTT; CDR3aa: CASSFGESGAFF
abundance: once; v_gene: TRBV9; d_gene: .; j_gene: TRBJ1-5; CDR3nt: TGTGCCAGCAGCGAGGGGACTAGGGATCAGCCCCAGCATTTT; CDR3aa: CASSEGTRDQPQHF
abundance: .; v_gene: TRBV15; d_gene: .; j_gene: TRBJ2-2; CDR3nt: TGTGCCACCAGCAGAGGACAGAACACCGGGGAGCTGTTTTTT; CDR3aa: CATSRGQNTGELFF
abundance: .; v_gene: TRBV6-1; d_gene: TRBD2; j_gene: TRBJ2-1; CDR3nt: TGTGCCAGCAGTGAAGCTAGCGGGAGGGCCGATGAGCAGTTCTTC; CDR3aa: CASSEASGRADEQFF
abundance: .; v_gene: TRBV25-1; d_gene: TRBD1; j_gene: TRBJ1-6; CDR3nt: TGTGCCAGCAGCCCCCAGACAGGGGAATTAAATTCACCCCTCCACTTT; CDR3aa: CASSPQTGELNSPLHF
abundance: .; v_gene: TRBV5-8; d_gene: TRBD1; j_gene: TRBJ2-7; CDR3nt: TGTGCCAGCAGCTTTCGGTCGGGACAGGGTGTCTACGAGCAGTACTTC; CDR3aa: CASSFRSGQGVYEQYF
abundance: .; v_gene: TRBV27; d_gene: .; j_gene: TRBJ2-7; CDR3nt: TGTGCCAGCAGTTTTGGGATGAGCTCCTACGAGCAGTACTTC; CDR3aa: CASSFGMSSYEQYF
abundance: .; v_gene: TRBV14; d_gene: TRBD2; j_gene: TRBJ2-7; CDR3nt: TGTGCCAGCAGCCAAGATTCGGGAGGGCTTGACGAGCAGTACTTC; CDR3aa: CASSQDSGGLDEQYF
abundance: .; v_gene: TRBV5-1; d_gene: .; j_gene: TRBJ2-7; CDR3nt: TGCGCCAGCAGCTTTGGAGTCACAGAGACCTACGAGCAGTACTTC; CDR3aa: CASSFGVTETYEQYF
abundance: .; v_gene: TRBV5-4; d_gene: TRBD1; j_gene: TRBJ1-2; CDR3nt: TGTGCCAGCAGCCCCGGGACAGGGGGCGCCGGCTACACCTTC; CDR3aa: CASSPGTGGAGYTF